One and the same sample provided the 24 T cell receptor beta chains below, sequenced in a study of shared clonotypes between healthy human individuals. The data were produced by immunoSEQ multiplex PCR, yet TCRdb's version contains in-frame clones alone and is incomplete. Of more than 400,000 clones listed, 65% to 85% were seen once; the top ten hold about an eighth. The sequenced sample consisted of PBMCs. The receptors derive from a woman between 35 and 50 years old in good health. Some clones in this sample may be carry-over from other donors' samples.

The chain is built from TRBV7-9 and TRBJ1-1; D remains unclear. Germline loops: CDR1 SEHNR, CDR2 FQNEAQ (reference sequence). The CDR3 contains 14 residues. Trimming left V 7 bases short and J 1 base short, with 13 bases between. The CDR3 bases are TGTGCCAGCACCGCGGACGGAACGAACACTGAAGCTTTCTTT. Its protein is CASTADGTNTEAFF.

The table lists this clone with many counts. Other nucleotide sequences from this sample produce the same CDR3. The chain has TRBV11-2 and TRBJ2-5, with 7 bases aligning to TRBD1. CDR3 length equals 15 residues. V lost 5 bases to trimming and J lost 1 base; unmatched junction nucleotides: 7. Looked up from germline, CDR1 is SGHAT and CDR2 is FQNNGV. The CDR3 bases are TGTGCCAGCAGCCTAGCCGGGACAGCCCAAGAGACCCAGTACTTC. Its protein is CASSLAGTAQETQYF.

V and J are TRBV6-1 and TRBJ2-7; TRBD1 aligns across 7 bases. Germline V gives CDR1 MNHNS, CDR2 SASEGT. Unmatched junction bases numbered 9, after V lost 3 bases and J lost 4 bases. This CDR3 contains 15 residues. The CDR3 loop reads CASSDGQAARYEQYF. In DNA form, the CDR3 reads TGTGCCAGCAGTGACGGACAGGCCGCCAGGTACGAGCAGTACTTC.

CDR3 bases: TGTGCCAGCAGACGAACAGGGGTCGAAGAGACCCAGTACTTC. This codes for CASRRTGVEETQYF. The rearrangement links TRBV6-5 to TRBJ2-5, with 7 bases lining up with TRBD1. Germline lookup yields CDR1 MNHEY and CDR2 SVGAGI. V was clipped by 6 bases and J by 3 bases; unmatched bases: 7. The CDR3 totals 14 residues.

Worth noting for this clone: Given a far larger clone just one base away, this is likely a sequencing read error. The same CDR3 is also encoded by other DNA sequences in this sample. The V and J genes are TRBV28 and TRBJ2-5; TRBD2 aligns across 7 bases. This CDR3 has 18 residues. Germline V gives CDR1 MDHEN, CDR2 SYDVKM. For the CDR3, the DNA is TGCGCCAGCAGTTCCCTTCGAACTCGGCAGGACAACCGGGGGGCCCAGTACTTC. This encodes CASSSLRTRQDNRGAQYF.

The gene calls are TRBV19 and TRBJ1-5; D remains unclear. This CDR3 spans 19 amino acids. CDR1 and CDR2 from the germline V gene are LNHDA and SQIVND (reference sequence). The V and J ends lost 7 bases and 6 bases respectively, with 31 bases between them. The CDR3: CASTLSLVGRRARTQPQHF. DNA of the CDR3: TGTGCCAGTACCCTCTCCTTGGTAGGGAGGCGGGCGAGAACTCAGCCCCAGCATTTT.

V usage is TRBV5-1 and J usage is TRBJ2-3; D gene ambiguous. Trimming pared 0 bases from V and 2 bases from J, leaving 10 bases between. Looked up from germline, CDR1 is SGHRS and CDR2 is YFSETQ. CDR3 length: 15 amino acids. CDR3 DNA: TGCGCCAGCAGCTTGGCCAAAGTAGTCACAGATACGCAGTATTTT. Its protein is CASSLAKVVTDTQYF.

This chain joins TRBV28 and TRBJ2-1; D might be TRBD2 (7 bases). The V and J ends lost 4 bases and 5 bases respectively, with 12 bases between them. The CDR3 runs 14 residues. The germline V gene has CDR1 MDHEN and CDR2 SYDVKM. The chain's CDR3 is CASSSGGHNNEQFF. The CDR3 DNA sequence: TGTGCCAGCAGTTCGGGGGGACACAACAATGAGCAGTTCTTC.

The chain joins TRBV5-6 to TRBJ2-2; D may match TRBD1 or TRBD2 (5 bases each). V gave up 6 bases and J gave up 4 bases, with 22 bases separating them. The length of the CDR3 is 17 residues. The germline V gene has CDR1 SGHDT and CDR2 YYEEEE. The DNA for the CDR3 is TGTGCCAGCACCCCTTTGAGGGGATCGTTGGGCACCGGGGAGCTGTTTTTT. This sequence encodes CASTPLRGSLGTGELFF.

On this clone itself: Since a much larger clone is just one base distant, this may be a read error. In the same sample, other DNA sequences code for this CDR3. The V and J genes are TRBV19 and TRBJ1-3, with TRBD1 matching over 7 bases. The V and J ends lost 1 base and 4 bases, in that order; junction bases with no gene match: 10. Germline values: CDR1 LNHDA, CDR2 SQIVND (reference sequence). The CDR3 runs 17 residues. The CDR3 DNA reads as TGTGCCAGTAGTATAGTCGCGGCACAGGGGCTAGGAAACACCATATATTTT. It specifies CASSIVAAQGLGNTIYF.

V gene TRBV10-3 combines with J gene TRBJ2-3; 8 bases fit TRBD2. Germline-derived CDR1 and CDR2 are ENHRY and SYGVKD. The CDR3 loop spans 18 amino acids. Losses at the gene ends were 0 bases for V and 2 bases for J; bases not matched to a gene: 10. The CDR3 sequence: CAISESTGGPSSTDTQYF. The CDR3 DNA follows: TGTGCCATCAGTGAGTCGACGGGAGGGCCATCGTCCACAGATACGCAGTATTTT.

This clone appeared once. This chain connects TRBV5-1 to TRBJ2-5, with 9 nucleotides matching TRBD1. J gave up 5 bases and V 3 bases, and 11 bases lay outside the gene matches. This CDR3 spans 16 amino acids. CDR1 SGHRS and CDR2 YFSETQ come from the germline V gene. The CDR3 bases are TGCGCCAGCAGCTCGGCCCTGGGACAGGGTTGGGAGACCCAGTACTTC. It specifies CASSSALGQGWETQYF.

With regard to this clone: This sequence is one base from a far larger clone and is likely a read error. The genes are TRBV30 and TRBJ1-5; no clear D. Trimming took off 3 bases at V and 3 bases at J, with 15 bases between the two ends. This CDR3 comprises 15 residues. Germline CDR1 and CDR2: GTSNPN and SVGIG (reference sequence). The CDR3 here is CAWSALLRSNQPQHF. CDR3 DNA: TGTGCCTGGAGCGCACTTTTGAGATCCAATCAGCCCCAGCATTTT. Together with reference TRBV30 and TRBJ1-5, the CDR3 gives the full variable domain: SQTIHQWPATLVQPVGSPLSLECTVEGTSNPNLYWYRQAAGRGLQLLFYSVGIGQISSEVPQNLSASRPQDRQFILSSKKLLLSDSGFYLCAWSALLRSNQPQHFGDGTRLSIL.

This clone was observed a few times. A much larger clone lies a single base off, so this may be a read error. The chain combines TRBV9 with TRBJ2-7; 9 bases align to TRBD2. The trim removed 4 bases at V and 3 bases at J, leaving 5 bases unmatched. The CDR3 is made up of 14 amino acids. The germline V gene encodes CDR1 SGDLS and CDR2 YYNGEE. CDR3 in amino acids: CASSQELAGYEQYF. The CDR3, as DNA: TGTGCCAGCAGCCAGGAACTAGCGGGCTACGAGCAGTACTTC.

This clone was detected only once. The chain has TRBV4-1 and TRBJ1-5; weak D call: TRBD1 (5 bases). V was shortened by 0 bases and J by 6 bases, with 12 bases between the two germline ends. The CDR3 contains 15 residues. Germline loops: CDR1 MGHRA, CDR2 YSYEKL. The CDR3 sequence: CASSQERGVGQPQHF. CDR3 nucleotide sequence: TGCGCCAGCAGCCAAGAACGAGGGGTTGGTCAGCCCCAGCATTTT.

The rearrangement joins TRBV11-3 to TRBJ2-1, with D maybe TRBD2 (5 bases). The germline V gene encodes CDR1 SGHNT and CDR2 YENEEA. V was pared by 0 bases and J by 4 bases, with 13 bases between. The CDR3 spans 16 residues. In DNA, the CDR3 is TGTGCCAGCAGCTTAGACGGCCCCGGCGGGTACAATGAGCAGTTCTTC. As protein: CASSLDGPGGYNEQFF.

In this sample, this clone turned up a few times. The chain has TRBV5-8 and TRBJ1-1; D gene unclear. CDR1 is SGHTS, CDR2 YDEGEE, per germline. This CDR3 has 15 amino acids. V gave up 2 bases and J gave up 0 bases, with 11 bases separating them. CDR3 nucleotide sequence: TGTGCCAGCAGCTTTCAACTTATCATGAACACTGAAGCTTTCTTT. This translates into CASSFQLIMNTEAFF.

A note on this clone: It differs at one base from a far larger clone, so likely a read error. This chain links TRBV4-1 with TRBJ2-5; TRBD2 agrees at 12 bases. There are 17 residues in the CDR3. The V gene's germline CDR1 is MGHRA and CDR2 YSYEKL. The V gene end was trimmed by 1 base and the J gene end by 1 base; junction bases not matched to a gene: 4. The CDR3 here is CASSQGTSGGTQETQYF. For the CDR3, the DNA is TGCGCCAGCAGCCAAGGAACTAGCGGGGGGACCCAAGAGACCCAGTACTTC.

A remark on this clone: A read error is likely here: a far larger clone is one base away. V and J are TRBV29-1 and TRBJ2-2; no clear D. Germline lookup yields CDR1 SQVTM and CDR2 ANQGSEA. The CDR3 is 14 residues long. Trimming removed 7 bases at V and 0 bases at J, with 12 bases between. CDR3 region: CSEAVGPNTGELFF. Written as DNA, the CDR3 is TGCAGCGAGGCTGTGGGTCCGAACACCGGGGAGCTGTTTTTT.

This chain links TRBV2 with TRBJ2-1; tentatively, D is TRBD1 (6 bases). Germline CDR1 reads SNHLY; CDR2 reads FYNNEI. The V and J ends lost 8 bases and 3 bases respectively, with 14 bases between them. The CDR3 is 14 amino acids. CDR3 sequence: CASVDDRNYNEQFF. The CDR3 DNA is TGTGCCAGCGTGGACGACAGGAACTACAATGAGCAGTTCTTC.

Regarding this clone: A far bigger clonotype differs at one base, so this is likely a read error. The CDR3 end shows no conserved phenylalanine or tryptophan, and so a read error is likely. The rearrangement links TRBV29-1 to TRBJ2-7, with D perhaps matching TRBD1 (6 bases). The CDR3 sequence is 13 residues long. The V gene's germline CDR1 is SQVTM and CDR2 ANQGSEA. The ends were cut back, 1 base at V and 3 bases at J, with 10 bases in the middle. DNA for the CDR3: TGCAGCGTTGAAGGAGGACAGAGCTACGAGCAGTACCTC. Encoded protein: CSVEGGQSYEQYL.

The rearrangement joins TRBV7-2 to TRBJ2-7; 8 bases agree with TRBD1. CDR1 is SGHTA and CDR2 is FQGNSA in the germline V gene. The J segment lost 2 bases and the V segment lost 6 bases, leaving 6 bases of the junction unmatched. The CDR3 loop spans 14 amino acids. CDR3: CASRKTGDAYEQYF. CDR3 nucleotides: TGTGCCAGCAGGAAGACAGGGGATGCCTACGAGCAGTACTTC.

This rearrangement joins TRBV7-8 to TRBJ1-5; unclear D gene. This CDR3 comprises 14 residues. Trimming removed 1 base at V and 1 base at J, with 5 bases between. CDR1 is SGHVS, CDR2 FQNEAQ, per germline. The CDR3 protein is CASSLDGSNQPQHF. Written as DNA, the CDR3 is TGTGCCAGCAGCTTAGACGGGAGCAATCAGCCCCAGCATTTT.

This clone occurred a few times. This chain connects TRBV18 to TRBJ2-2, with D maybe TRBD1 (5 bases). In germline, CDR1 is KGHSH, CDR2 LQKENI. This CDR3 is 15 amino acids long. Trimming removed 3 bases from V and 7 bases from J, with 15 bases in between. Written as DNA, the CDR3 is TGTGCCAGCTCACCTGGCAGGGCCCTCGGCGGGGAGCTGTTTTTT. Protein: CASSPGRALGGELFF.